Given below is one T cell receptor (beta chain) in context. Profiled with immunoSEQ multiplex PCR; TCRdb holds only in-frame clones, not every one. This table holds about 210,000 clones, about 88% found once. The data stem from a study of blood T cell repertoires in COVID-19. Study details: PBMCs, B-cell-depleted T cells, or T cells were the source of the cDNA or gDNA that made up the material.

Trimming pared 5 bases from V and 0 bases from J, leaving 14 bases between. The CDR3 length is 15 residues. Germline CDR1 reads SGHRS; CDR2 reads YFSETQ. This chain uses TRBV5-1 with TRBJ1-1; a possible D gene is TRBD1 (5 bases). The source is a woman aged 40 to 50 with acute or convalescent COVID-19. Sequences were obtained from peripheral blood. In DNA, the CDR3 is TGCGCCAGCAGTGCAGGGACTTTCATGAACACTGAAGCTTTCTTT. The encoded protein is CASSAGTFMNTEAFF.